These T cell receptor beta chains were read from a single sample in a study of T cell changes during pregnancy in multiple sclerosis. Repertoires were generated with immunoSEQ multiplex PCR, while TCRdb's copy carries only in-frame clones and drops some. The sample lists about 27,000 clones, about nine tenths occurring once. The sample consisted of CD8+ T cells from peripheral blood mononuclear cells, taken in the second trimester of pregnancy. Source of these receptors: a female donor with multiple sclerosis, enrolled in a pregnancy study. The CDR3 runs from the conserved cysteine through the conserved F or W. A D gene is named only where the DNA matches it firmly. Size is omitted from some rows. Given values are once, few, many or a class for expanded clones.

j_gene: TRBJ2-7
d_gene: NA
v_gene: TRBV11-2
abundance: NA
CDR3nt: TGTGCCAGCAGCTTGATTAGCTCCTACGAGCAGTACTTC
CDR3aa: CASSLISSYEQYF

j_gene: TRBJ1-3
d_gene: NA
v_gene: TRBV5-1
abundance: few
CDR3nt: TGCGCCAGCAGTCGTACAGGAGACTCTGGAAACACCATATATTTT
CDR3aa: CASSRTGDSGNTIYF

j_gene: TRBJ1-6
d_gene: TRBD1
v_gene: TRBV6-6
abundance: NA
CDR3nt: TGTGCCAGCAGTTACCACGGGACAGGTTTGGGATCACCCCTCCACTTT
CDR3aa: CASSYHGTGLGSPLHF

j_gene: TRBJ2-7
d_gene: NA
v_gene: TRBV2
abundance: NA
CDR3nt: TGTGCCACCCTCAAGGCAGGCTTGAACTACGAGCAGTACTTC
CDR3aa: CATLKAGLNYEQYF

j_gene: TRBJ2-7
d_gene: TRBD1
v_gene: TRBV4-3
abundance: once
CDR3nt: TGCGCCAGCAGCCCTACAGGGGATTACGAGCAGTACTTC
CDR3aa: CASSPTGDYEQYF

j_gene: TRBJ1-1
d_gene: NA
v_gene: TRBV27
abundance: once
CDR3nt: TGTGCCAGCAGTTTAAGAGAGAACACTGAAGCTTTCTTT
CDR3aa: CASSLRENTEAFF

j_gene: TRBJ2-7
d_gene: NA
v_gene: TRBV7-6
abundance: NA
CDR3nt: TGTGCCAGCAGCTTAGGTTCAGGCTCCTACGAGCAGTACTTC
CDR3aa: CASSLGSGSYEQYF

j_gene: TRBJ1-1
d_gene: TRBD1
v_gene: TRBV6-1
abundance: NA
CDR3nt: TGTGCCAGCAGTGAAGGGACAGGGGGCACTGAAGCTTTCTTT
CDR3aa: CASSEGTGGTEAFF

j_gene: TRBJ1-1
d_gene: TRBD1
v_gene: TRBV5-1
abundance: NA
CDR3nt: TGCGCCAGCAGCCCGGGACAGCTAGGGAGTGAAGCTTTCTTT
CDR3aa: CASSPGQLGSEAFF

j_gene: TRBJ2-1
d_gene: NA
v_gene: TRBV6-1
abundance: NA
CDR3nt: TGTGCCAGCCCCGATTCAGGGGATGCGCTGGATGAGCAGTTCTTC
CDR3aa: CASPDSGDALDEQFF

j_gene: TRBJ2-1
d_gene: NA
v_gene: TRBV7-2
abundance: NA
CDR3nt: TGTGCCAGCAGCTTAGCGGTTCGCGACTACCACTACAATGAGCAGTTCTTC
CDR3aa: CASSLAVRDYHYNEQFF

j_gene: TRBJ1-1
d_gene: NA
v_gene: TRBV19
abundance: NA
CDR3nt: TGTGCCAGTACCAAACCTAGGGGGAACACTGAAGCTTTCTTT
CDR3aa: CASTKPRGNTEAFF

j_gene: TRBJ2-2
d_gene: TRBD1
v_gene: TRBV19
abundance: NA
CDR3nt: TGTGCCAGTAGTATCCGGGACAGGGGAAGGGCCGGGGAGCTGTTTTTT
CDR3aa: CASSIRDRGRAGELFF

j_gene: TRBJ2-7
d_gene: NA
v_gene: TRBV15
abundance: NA
CDR3nt: TGTGCCACCAGGGATACTTCGGGGGTGTACGAGCAGTACTTC
CDR3aa: CATRDTSGVYEQYF

j_gene: TRBJ2-3
d_gene: NA
v_gene: TRBV5-4
abundance: NA
CDR3nt: TGTGCCAGCAGCTATGGACTCGCCGACACAGATACGCAGTATTTT
CDR3aa: CASSYGLADTDTQYF

j_gene: TRBJ2-7
d_gene: TRBD2
v_gene: TRBV2
abundance: NA
CDR3nt: TGTGCCAGCTTCCTCGGGGGGAGCTACGAGCAGTACTTC
CDR3aa: CASFLGGSYEQYF

j_gene: TRBJ2-7
d_gene: NA
v_gene: TRBV4-2
abundance: NA
CDR3nt: TGTGCCAGCAGCCAGCGGACTTCCTACGAGCAGTACTTC
CDR3aa: CASSQRTSYEQYF

j_gene: TRBJ2-5
d_gene: NA
v_gene: TRBV6-4
abundance: few
CDR3nt: TGTGCCAGCAGCGCGGGGGCCGAAGAGACCCAGTACTTC
CDR3aa: CASSAGAEETQYF

j_gene: TRBJ1-2
d_gene: TRBD1
v_gene: TRBV6-5
abundance: NA
CDR3nt: TGTGCCAGCAGCCCAGGGGGTAGGAGTGGCTACACCTTC
CDR3aa: CASSPGGRSGYTF

j_gene: TRBJ1-1
d_gene: NA
v_gene: TRBV19
abundance: NA
CDR3nt: TGTGCCAGTAGTATTCTGTGGAACACTGAAGCTTTCTTT
CDR3aa: CASSILWNTEAFF

j_gene: TRBJ2-3
d_gene: TRBD2
v_gene: TRBV11-3
abundance: NA
CDR3nt: TGTGCCAGCAGCCCGGGGACTAGCGGGGGGGCCTTACCAGATACGCAGTATTTT
CDR3aa: CASSPGTSGGALPDTQYF

j_gene: TRBJ2-7
d_gene: NA
v_gene: TRBV5-6
abundance: NA
CDR3nt: TGTGCCAGCAGCTCCAACTACGAGCAGTACTTC
CDR3aa: CASSSNYEQYF

j_gene: TRBJ1-5
d_gene: NA
v_gene: TRBV7-6
abundance: NA
CDR3nt: TGTGCCAGCAGCCCGAACACCGATCAGCCCCAGCATTTT
CDR3aa: CASSPNTDQPQHF

j_gene: TRBJ2-1
d_gene: TRBD1
v_gene: TRBV4-3
abundance: NA
CDR3nt: TGCGCCAGCAGCCAAGGGACAGGGATGTCAAATGAGCAGTTCTTC
CDR3aa: CASSQGTGMSNEQFF

j_gene: TRBJ2-5
d_gene: NA
v_gene: TRBV5-6
abundance: NA
CDR3nt: TGTGCCAGCAGCTTGGGCCAGGGCTCGGGAGAGACCCAGTACTTC
CDR3aa: CASSLGQGSGETQYF

j_gene: TRBJ2-7
d_gene: TRBD2
v_gene: TRBV7-8
abundance: NA
CDR3nt: TGTGCCAGCAGAGCGGGGAACTACGAGCAGTACTTC
CDR3aa: CASRAGNYEQYF

j_gene: TRBJ1-2
d_gene: TRBD1
v_gene: TRBV7-9
abundance: NA
CDR3nt: TGTGCCAGCAGCTCCCGGGACAGGGGATTGCTCGGCTACACCTTC
CDR3aa: CASSSRDRGLLGYTF

j_gene: TRBJ2-7
d_gene: TRBD1
v_gene: TRBV27
abundance: once
CDR3nt: TGTGCCAGCAGTTTCCGGGACAGGGGAGGCCCCTACTACGAGCAGTACTTC
CDR3aa: CASSFRDRGGPYYEQYF

j_gene: TRBJ1-1
d_gene: NA
v_gene: TRBV11-3
abundance: once
CDR3nt: TGTGCCAGCAGCTTCCTTCAGGGCGGCGCTGAAGCTTTCTTT
CDR3aa: CASSFLQGGAEAFF

j_gene: TRBJ2-6
d_gene: NA
v_gene: TRBV28
abundance: few
CDR3nt: TGTGCCAGCACTCTCGGCGGGCGCTCTGGGGCCAACGTCCTGACTTTC
CDR3aa: CASTLGGRSGANVLTF

j_gene: TRBJ2-5
d_gene: NA
v_gene: TRBV27
abundance: NA
CDR3nt: TGTGCCAGCAGCTTGTATTTCGGCGGGGATACCCAAGAGACCCAGTACTTC
CDR3aa: CASSLYFGGDTQETQYF

j_gene: TRBJ1-2
d_gene: NA
v_gene: TRBV25-1
abundance: NA
CDR3nt: TGTGCCAGCAGTGAATATATAGGGGCAGGGGAGAGCTATGGCTACACCTTC
CDR3aa: CASSEYIGAGESYGYTF

j_gene: TRBJ2-1
d_gene: TRBD2
v_gene: TRBV2
abundance: NA
CDR3nt: TGTGCCAGCAGTGAGGGGCGGGGGGCTTTTGATGAGCAGTTCTTC
CDR3aa: CASSEGRGAFDEQFF

j_gene: TRBJ2-7
d_gene: TRBD2
v_gene: TRBV4-3
abundance: NA
CDR3nt: TGCGCCAGCAGCCCAACCTCTAGCGGGGGGGCGGACGAGCAGTACTTC
CDR3aa: CASSPTSSGGADEQYF

j_gene: TRBJ1-2
d_gene: TRBD1
v_gene: TRBV7-2
abundance: NA
CDR3nt: TGTGCCAGCAGCTTATTTTGGGACAGGGGTTACTATGGCTACACCTTC
CDR3aa: CASSLFWDRGYYGYTF

j_gene: TRBJ2-3
d_gene: NA
v_gene: TRBV19
abundance: few
CDR3nt: TGTGCCAGTAGTATCTCGAGGGGCGGGGCGGTAGATACGCAGTATTTT
CDR3aa: CASSISRGGAVDTQYF

j_gene: TRBJ2-7
d_gene: NA
v_gene: TRBV4-2
abundance: NA
CDR3nt: TGTGCCAGCAGCCAAGATCCCCCCTACGGGTCCTCCTACGAGCAGTACTTC
CDR3aa: CASSQDPPYGSSYEQYF